The 26 T cell receptor beta chains reported below all come from one sample, sequenced in a study of cytomegalovirus exposure and HLA in healthy donors. PCR used 60 Vbeta primers and 13 Jbeta primers. TCRdb keeps only in-frame clones here, not all; method: immunoSEQ multiplex PCR. Of approximately 88,000 clones in the sample, around four fifths were seen once. Specimen: PBMCs. The receptors shown here come from a male donor in good health and CMV-seronegative.

The chain joins TRBV28 to TRBJ1-4; 11 bases line up with TRBD1. The CDR3 sequence is 15 residues long. The germline V gene has CDR1 MDHEN and CDR2 SYDVKM. V lost 2 bases to trimming and J lost 7 bases; unmatched junction nucleotides: 3. The CDR3 nucleotides are TGTGCCAGCAGTTTAGGGGGACAGGGGGTTGAAAAACTGTTTTTT. It is translated as CASSLGGQGVEKLFF.

This clone showed up just a few times. The V gene is TRBV2, the J gene TRBJ2-5, with D tentatively TRBD2 (5 bases). In germline, CDR1 is SNHLY, CDR2 FYNNEI. The CDR3 is 15 amino acids. V gave up 6 bases and J gave up 5 bases, with 19 bases separating them. The chain's CDR3 is CASRDSGFTAETQYF. Here the CDR3 DNA reads TGTGCCAGCAGGGACTCCGGGTTCACAGCCGAGACCCAGTACTTC.

This chain joins TRBV20-1 and TRBJ2-7; a possible D gene is TRBD1 (6 bases). Germline CDR1 DFQATT, CDR2 SNEGSKA (reference sequence). Trimming took off 6 bases at V and 7 bases at J, with 13 bases between the two ends. This CDR3 region has 11 residues. The CDR3 DNA follows: TGCAGTGCGACCGAGAGGGGGGAGCAGTACTTC. This translates into CSATERGEQYF.

This chain uses TRBV7-2 with TRBJ2-5; a weak D match, TRBD2 (6 bases). Between the trimmed V and J ends, which lost 5 bases and 1 base, there was a span of 8 bases. This CDR3 region has 13 residues. CDR1 and CDR2 (germline): SGHTA, FQGNSA. Written as DNA, the CDR3 is TGTGCCAGCAGCAGGGACTTCCAAGAGACCCAGTACTTC. This gives the protein CASSRDFQETQYF.

The gene calls are TRBV20-1 and TRBJ2-7, with D unresolved. The CDR3 loop spans 11 amino acids. Germline V gene sequence: CDR1 DFQATT, CDR2 SNEGSKA (reference sequence). V was shortened by 8 bases and J by 0 bases, with 8 bases between the two germline ends. For the CDR3, the DNA is TGCAGTCTAACCCACTCCTACGAGCAGTACTTC. Its translation: CSLTHSYEQYF.

This chain uses TRBV11-1 with TRBJ2-7; 8 bases match TRBD2. With 6 bases clipped from V and 3 bases from J, the junction kept 10 bases outside the gene matches. The CDR3 runs 15 residues. Germline assignment: CDR1 SGHAT and CDR2 FQDESV (reference sequence). The CDR3 sequence is CASSLTGGTNYEQYF. CDR3 DNA: TGTGCCAGCAGTTTGACGGGGGGGACTAACTACGAGCAGTACTTC.

For this clone: Other DNA sequences in the sample encode the same CDR3. The CDR3 DNA follows: TGTGCCTGCCAACGGACAGGAAGTAATCAGCCCCAGCATTTT. Amino acids: CACQRTGSNQPQHF. J is TRBJ1-5 and V is TRBV30; 7 bases agree with TRBD1. With V trimmed by 6 bases and J by 4 bases, 9 bases remained unmatched. The CDR3 is 14 amino acids. Germline V gene data show CDR1 as GTSNPN and CDR2 as SVGIG (reference sequence).

The chain employs TRBV7-2 and TRBJ2-3, with D perhaps TRBD2 (6 bases). The germline CDR1 and CDR2 sequences are SGHTA and FQGNSA. The CDR3 length is 16 residues. With 2 bases removed from V and 2 bases from J, the gap between germline ends came to 14 bases. The DNA for the CDR3 is TGTGCCAGCAGCTTAATAGGCGGGATAAACACAGATACGCAGTATTTT. This encodes CASSLIGGINTDTQYF.

This sequence joins TRBV5-6 and TRBJ1-2, with D possibly being TRBD1 (5 bases). This CDR3 contains 13 residues. The V gene lost 2 bases and the J gene lost 4 bases, with 9 bases spanning the gap. The germline V gene has CDR1 SGHDT and CDR2 YYEEEE. CDR3 in amino acids: CASSFATAYGYTF. CDR3 DNA sequence: TGTGCCAGCAGCTTTGCGACAGCCTATGGCTACACCTTC.

V is TRBV7-3 and J is TRBJ2-7; 11 bases are a match to TRBD1. In germline, CDR1 is SGHTA, CDR2 FQGTGA. V gave up 5 bases and J gave up 4 bases; unmatched junction bases: 7. The CDR3 length is 15 residues. The chain's CDR3 is CASSMSGTGGYEQYF. The CDR3, as DNA: TGTGCCAGCAGCATGTCCGGGACAGGGGGTTACGAGCAGTACTTC.

The rearrangement links TRBV14 to TRBJ2-5; 10 positions match TRBD2. From germline, CDR1 is SGHDN and CDR2 FVKESK. The CDR3 is 14 amino acids. The trim removed 4 bases at V and 7 bases at J, leaving 6 bases unmatched. The DNA of the CDR3 is TGTGCCAGCAGCCCTAGCGGGGGAGAGGGGACCCAGTACTTC. Its translation: CASSPSGGEGTQYF.

The rearrangement links TRBV6-5 to TRBJ1-3; D not certain. The V end was cut by 2 bases, the J end by 1 base, with 12 bases between. This CDR3 comprises 16 residues. Per the germline V gene, CDR1 is MNHEY and CDR2 is SVGAGI. CDR3 coding DNA: TGTGCCAGCAGTTACGCGCTTAGTGGTTCTGGAAACACCATATATTTT. Translated, it gives CASSYALSGSGNTIYF.

This clone was found a few times. This chain connects TRBV10-3 to TRBJ2-3; possible D gene TRBD2, 5 bases. This CDR3 contains 13 residues. The V gene's germline CDR1 is ENHRY and CDR2 SYGVKD. V was trimmed by 4 bases and J by 9 bases, leaving 14 bases between them. The CDR3 loop reads CAISAEAEMTQYF. The CDR3 coding sequence is TGTGCCATCAGTGCGGAGGCAGAGATGACGCAGTATTTT.

The chain joins TRBV14 to TRBJ1-1; tentative D call: TRBD1 (5 bases). Looked up from germline, CDR1 is SGHDN and CDR2 is FVKESK. The V end was cut by 4 bases, the J end by 0 bases, with 15 bases between. The CDR3 consists of 16 residues. The CDR3 protein is CASSPDSLSMNTEAFF. The DNA of the CDR3 is TGTGCCAGCAGCCCTGACAGCTTATCCATGAACACTGAAGCTTTCTTT.

DNA of the CDR3: TGTGCCAGCAGCTTAGACTTGGAGGGGGCAGCCCGCGGCTACACCTTC. Translated, it gives CASSLDLEGAARGYTF. V gene TRBV7-2 combines with J gene TRBJ1-2; 7 bases map to TRBD1. Per germline, CDR1 SGHTA and CDR2 FQGNSA. CDR3 size: 16 residues. V lost 1 base to trimming and J lost 8 bases; unmatched junction nucleotides: 13.

The table lists this clone with a count of one. V is TRBV9 and J is TRBJ1-6, with D perhaps matching TRBD1 (5 bases). V lost 3 bases, J lost 9 bases, and 13 bases lay in between. CDR1 SGDLS and CDR2 YYNGEE come from the germline V gene. The CDR3 consists of 14 residues. The CDR3, as DNA: TGTGCCAGCAGCGCCCAGGGAGGAGGTTCACCCCTCCACTTT. Translating gives CASSAQGGGSPLHF. The full variable domain, in which reference TRBV9 and TRBJ1-6 provide the parts outside the CDR3, is DSGVTQTPKHLITATGQRVTLRCSPRSGDLSVYWYQQSLDQGLQFLIQYYNGEERAKGNILERFSAQQFPDLHSELNLSSLELGDSALYFCASSAQGGGSPLHFGNGTRLTVT.

This clone was observed a single time. The rearrangement uses TRBV5-8 and TRBJ1-3; D gene uncertain. Trimming took 1 base from V and 1 from J, leaving 6 bases between them. The CDR3 length is 14 residues. Germline V lookup: CDR1 SGHTS, CDR2 YDEGEE. CDR3 protein: CASSLTGSGNTIYF. In DNA, the CDR3 is TGTGCCAGCAGCTTGACCGGTTCTGGAAACACCATATATTTT. Using reference TRBV5-8 and TRBJ1-3 for the parts outside the CDR3, the full variable domain is EAGVTQSPTHLIKTRGQQATLRCSPISGHTSVYWYQQALGLGLQFLLWYDEGEERNRGNFPPRFSGRQFPNYSSELNVNALELEDSALYLCASSLTGSGNTIYFGEGSWLTVV.

This sequence joins TRBV6-1 and TRBJ1-2, with 10 bases matching TRBD1. Germline lookup yields CDR1 MNHNS and CDR2 SASEGT. V lost 6 bases, J lost 3 bases, and 1 base stayed unmatched. The CDR3 covers 13 residues. CDR3 loop: CASRGTGDYGYTF. The CDR3, as DNA: TGTGCCAGCAGGGGGACAGGGGACTATGGCTACACCTTC.

This clone was recorded a few times. The rearrangement links TRBV29-1 to TRBJ2-3; TRBD2 might be the D (6 bases). This CDR3 spans 14 amino acids. CDR1 and CDR2 (germline): SQVTM, ANQGSEA. Trimming took off 4 bases at V and 0 bases at J, with 11 bases between the two ends. CDR3 sequence: CSVVWRDSTDTQYF. The CDR3 DNA follows: TGCAGCGTTGTTTGGCGGGACAGCACAGATACGCAGTATTTT.

Comment on this clone: This CDR3 is also generated by other DNA sequences in the sample. This chain connects TRBV18 to TRBJ1-1, with TRBD1 matching 8 bases. Germline lookup yields CDR1 KGHSH and CDR2 LQKENI. The V and J ends lost 3 bases and 2 bases, in that order; junction bases with no gene match: 2. This CDR3 is 14 amino acids long. CDR3 sequence: CASSPAGGNTEAFF. In nucleotides, the CDR3 is TGTGCCAGCTCACCTGCAGGGGGCAACACTGAAGCTTTCTTT.

The chain employs TRBV9 and TRBJ1-1; D may be TRBD1 (5 bases). Trimming stripped 4 bases from V and 3 bases from J, with 10 bases between. Germline CDR1 SGDLS, CDR2 YYNGEE. The CDR3 spans 13 residues. Here the CDR3 DNA reads TGTGCCAGCAGCACCTCGGGGGACACTGAAGCTTTCTTT. Amino acids: CASSTSGDTEAFF.

The chain uses TRBV30 and TRBJ1-2; 7 nucleotides line up with TRBD1. Germline CDR1 reads GTSNPN; CDR2 reads SVGIG (reference sequence). The CDR3 length is 12 residues. Germline trimming cut 2 bases from V and 7 bases from J; bases unmatched to any gene: 4. CDR3 in DNA: TGTGCCTGGAGTCACAGGGGTCGTGGCTACACCTTC. Its protein is CAWSHRGRGYTF.

The rearrangement joins TRBV27 to TRBJ2-3; TRBD2 matches at 7 bases. The CDR3 sequence is 15 residues long. V was pared by 2 bases and J by 2 bases, with 4 bases of the junction left unmatched. Looked up from germline, CDR1 is MNHEY and CDR2 is SMNVEV (reference sequence). The chain's CDR3 is CASSLVRGTTDTQYF. As DNA, the CDR3 is TGTGCCAGCAGTTTAGTGCGGGGGACCACAGATACGCAGTATTTT.

The chain couples TRBV4-1 to TRBJ1-4; D remains ambiguous. CDR1 is MGHRA, CDR2 YSYEKL, per germline. Trimming took off 2 bases at V and 8 bases at J, with 9 bases between the two ends. The CDR3 sequence is 13 residues long. This CDR3 is CASSQWQREKLFF. In DNA form, the CDR3 reads TGCGCCAGCAGCCAATGGCAGCGCGAAAAACTGTTTTTT.

This chain connects TRBV9 to TRBJ2-7; D might be TRBD2 (6 bases). Trimming took off 4 bases at V and 2 bases at J, with 16 bases between the two ends. The CDR3 is made up of 15 amino acids. The germline V gene has CDR1 SGDLS and CDR2 YYNGEE. CDR3 DNA sequence: TGTGCCAGCAGCCTAGAAGGAGGGAAGACCTACGAGCAGTACTTC. Amino acid sequence: CASSLEGGKTYEQYF.

The rearrangement joins TRBV28 to TRBJ1-5; possible D gene TRBD1, 5 bases. In germline, CDR1 is MDHEN, CDR2 SYDVKM. The CDR3 consists of 13 residues. V was cut by 8 bases and J by 2 bases, with 10 bases left in between. CDR3 in DNA: TGTGCCAGCGTAGGGGTTGGCAATCAGCCCCAGCATTTT. As protein: CASVGVGNQPQHF. Full variable domain (outside the CDR3, taken from reference TRBV28 and TRBJ1-5): DVKVTQSSRYLVKRTGEKVFLECVQDMDHENMFWYRQDPGLGLRLIYFSYDVKMKEKGDIPEGYSVSREKKERFSLILESASTNQTSMYLCASVGVGNQPQHFGDGTRLSIL.